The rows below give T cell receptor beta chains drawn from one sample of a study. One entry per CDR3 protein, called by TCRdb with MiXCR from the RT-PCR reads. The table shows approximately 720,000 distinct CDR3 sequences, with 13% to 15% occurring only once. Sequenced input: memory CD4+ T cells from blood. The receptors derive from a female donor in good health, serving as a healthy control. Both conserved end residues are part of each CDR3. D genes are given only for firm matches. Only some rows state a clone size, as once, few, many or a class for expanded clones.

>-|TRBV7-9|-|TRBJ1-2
CASSLVALQTYGYTF
TGTGCCAGCAGCTTAGTTGCTCTCCAGACCTATGGCTACACCTTC
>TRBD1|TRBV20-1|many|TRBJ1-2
CSARKTGGAVYGYTF
TGCAGTGCTAGAAAAACAGGGGGCGCAGTCTATGGCTACACCTTC
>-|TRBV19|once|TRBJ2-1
CASSIGHSWSIYNEQFF
TGTGCCAGTAGTATAGGGCATAGTTGGTCTATCTACAATGAGCAGTTCTTC
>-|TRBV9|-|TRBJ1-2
CASSADPSYGYTF
TGTGCCAGCAGCGCGGACCCCTCTTATGGCTACACCTTC
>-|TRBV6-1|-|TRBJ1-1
CASSEGQRTEAFF
TGTGCCAGCAGTGAAGGACAGAGGACTGAAGCTTTCTTT
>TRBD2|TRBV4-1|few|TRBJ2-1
CASSQDHSGRASEQFF
TGCGCCAGCAGCCAAGATCACAGCGGGAGAGCGTCTGAGCAGTTCTTC
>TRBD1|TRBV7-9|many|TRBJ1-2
CASSSTDRGLNTEEGYTF
TGTGCCAGCAGCTCGACAGACAGGGGCCTTAATACGGAGGAGGGCTACACCTTC
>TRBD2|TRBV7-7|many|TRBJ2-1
CASSLSLAGGLLGNEQFF
TGTGCTAGCAGCTTATCGCTAGCGGGAGGGCTATTAGGTAATGAGCAGTTCTTC
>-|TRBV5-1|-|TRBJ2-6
CASRLDYSGANVLTF
TGCGCCAGCAGGTTGGACTACTCTGGGGCCAACGTCCTGACTTTC
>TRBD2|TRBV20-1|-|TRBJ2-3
CSAERSGTRTDTQYF
TGCAGTGCTGAGAGGAGCGGGACTCGTACAGATACGCAGTATTTT
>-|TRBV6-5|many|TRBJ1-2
CASSPRTDYGWTF
TGTGCCAGCAGCCCCCGGACCGATTATGGCTGGACCTTC
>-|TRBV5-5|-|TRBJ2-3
CASSPRLSTDTQYF
TGTGCCAGCAGCCCCCGCCTAAGCACAGATACGCAGTATTTT
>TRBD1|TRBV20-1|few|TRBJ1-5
CSAAPGGWSNQPQHF
TGCAGTGCTGCTCCAGGGGGTTGGAGCAATCAGCCCCAGCATTTT
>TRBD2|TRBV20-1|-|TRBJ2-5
CSASTPEAGGETQYF
TGCAGTGCCTCGACCCCGGAAGCGGGAGGGGAGACCCAGTACTTC
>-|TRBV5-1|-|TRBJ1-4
CASSLFGVNEKLFF
TGCGCCAGCAGCCTGTTCGGGGTTAATGAAAAACTGTTTTTT
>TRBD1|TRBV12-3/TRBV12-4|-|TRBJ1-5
CASTPGTDNQPQHF
TGTGCCAGCACCCCCGGGACAGACAATCAGCCCCAGCATTTT